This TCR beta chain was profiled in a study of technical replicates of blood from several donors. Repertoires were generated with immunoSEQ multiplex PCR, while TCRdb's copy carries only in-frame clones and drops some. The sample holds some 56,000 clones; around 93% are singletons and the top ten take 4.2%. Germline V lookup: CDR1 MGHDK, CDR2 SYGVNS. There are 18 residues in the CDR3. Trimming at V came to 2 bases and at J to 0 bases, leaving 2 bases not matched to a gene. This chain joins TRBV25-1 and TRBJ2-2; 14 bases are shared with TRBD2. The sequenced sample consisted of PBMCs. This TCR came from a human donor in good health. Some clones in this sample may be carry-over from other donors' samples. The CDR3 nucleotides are TGTGCCAGCAGTGAAGGGACTAGCGGGAGCTCGAACACCGGGGAGCTGTTTTTT. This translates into CASSEGTSGSSNTGELFF.